This T cell receptor (beta chain) was captured in a study of T-cell reconstitution after alpha-beta-depleted transplantation in children. The TCRbeta library was prepared with unique molecular identifiers. TCRdb reanalysed the PCR reads using MiXCR and keeps one entry per CDR3 protein. The sample lists some 520,000 distinct CDR3 sequences; approximately 29% were seen once. V gave up 3 bases and J gave up 3 bases; unmatched junction bases: 5. CDR3 length: 14 residues. Looked up from germline, CDR1 is DFQATT and CDR2 is SNEGSKA (reference sequence). This sequence joins TRBV20-1 and TRBJ2-7; 10 nucleotides agree with TRBD2. Source: PBMCs from the stem cell graft donor, taken from the stem cell graft. This sequence originates from a human donor who donated a stem cell graft to a child with aplastic anemia. CDR3 coding DNA: TGCAGTGCTAGTCCTCCTAGCGGGAGCTACGAGCAGTACTTC. It specifies CSASPPSGSYEQYF.